Given below is one T cell receptor (beta chain) in context. As yet, its antigen is unknown. Autoimmune disease history or systemic immunosuppression led to patient exclusion. This sample stems from a study of OX40 agonist ivuxolimab in advanced cancers. General study points: Among the nonresponders, some also had low normalized T-cell clonal expansion.

The germline gives CDR1 SQVTM, CDR2 ANQGSEA. V lost 3 bases and J lost 2, with 7 bases in between. The CDR3 runs to 12 residues. Profiled with immunoSEQ multiplex PCR; TCRdb holds only in-frame clones, not every one. The data hold around 80,000 clones, with approximately 90% observed a single time. This sequence was found in an adult with an advanced solid tumor such as melanoma, head and neck, liver or kidney cancer. The sample was CD4+ or CD8+ T cells sorted from blood, taken in a trial of the OX40 agonist ivuxolimab. The chain links TRBV29-1 to TRBJ1-2, with D uncertain. CDR3 sequence: CSVDRQNYGYTF. In DNA, the CDR3 is TGCAGCGTTGATAGGCAGAACTATGGCTACACCTTC. Full variable domain (remainder filled in from reference TRBV29-1 and TRBJ1-2): SAVISQKPSRDICQRGTSLTIQCQVDSQVTMMFWYRQQPGQSLTLIATANQGSEATYESGFVIDKFPISRPNLTFSTLTVSNMSPEDSSIYLCSVDRQNYGYTFGSGTRLTVV.